This TCR beta chain comes out of a study of tumor-infiltrating lymphocytes in primary liver carcinoma. In addition to blood RNA drawn from unsorted whole blood, germline DNA was extracted. A constant-region primer primed TCR beta cDNA synthesis from about 490 ng of total RNA. Slightly modified ARM-PCR served as the procedure for the TCR beta libraries. These libraries came from three rounds of nested multiplex PCR. From the multiplex PCR reads, TCRdb called clonotypes with MiXCR, one entry per CDR3 protein. The sample includes 300,000 to 400,000 distinct CDR3 sequences, approximately 65% of them seen just once. This clonotype was detected ten times or more. Sequencing was carried out using peripheral blood. The clonotype comes from a man aged 40-50 years with primary liver carcinoma and hepatitis B virus infection.

The CDR3 bases are TGCAGCGTTGAAGATCGTCGGGGTGAGACCCAGTACTTC. It yields the protein CSVEDRRGETQYF. The chain joins TRBV29-1 to TRBJ2-5, with D possibly matching TRBD2 (5 bases). V lost 0 bases, J lost 5 bases, and 10 bases lay in between. In germline, CDR1 is SQVTM, CDR2 ANQGSEA. The CDR3 runs to 13 residues.